These 20 T cell receptor delta chains came from one sample sequenced in a study of gamma-delta T cells after stem cell transplantation. TCRdb reprocessed the RT-PCR reads using CATT. The profile shows 2,000 to 2,500 delta-chain clones, approximately 2% of them singletons. The sequencing sample was made of gamma-delta T cells. All receptors come from a human donor. It is not recorded whose cells these are; they may come from a transplant donor.

In regard to this clone: Translating this DNA gives a protein that differs at residue 5 from the TCRdb one, which belongs to a much larger clone; a read error is likely, and the protein shown is this translation. The rearrangement joins TRDV2 to TRDJ1; 9 bases are a match to TRDD3. Trimming removed 2 bases from V and 0 bases from J; junction bases left unmatched: 12. CDR3 length equals 18 residues. Germline V gene sequence: CDR1 GEAIGNYY, CDR2 EKD. The CDR3 loop is CACDILMGIRGDTDKLIF. The CDR3 nucleotides read TGTGCCTGTGACATCCTGATGGGGATACGCGGGGACACCGATAAACTCATCTTT.

Of note for this clone: This likely came from a read error, as a far larger clone is one base away. Other DNA sequences in the same sample also yield this CDR3. V usage is TRDV2 and J usage is TRDJ1; TRDD3 aligns across 12 bases. The CDR3 is 15 amino acids. Germline assignment: CDR1 GEAIGNYY and CDR2 EKD. The CDR3 sequence is CACDTLGDTGDKLIF. CDR3 DNA: TGTGCCTGTGACACGCTGGGGGATACGGGCGATAAACTGATCTTT.

About this clone itself: A read error likely explains why the TCRdb protein, taken from a much larger clone, differs from this DNA's translation at residue 11; the protein shown is translated from the DNA. This sequence joins TRDV2 and TRDJ1; 7 bases match TRDD2. The CDR3 runs to 18 residues. Per the germline V gene, CDR1 is GEAIGNYY and CDR2 is EKD. V gave up 3 bases and J gave up 0 bases; unmatched junction bases: 15. The CDR3 DNA reads TGTGCCTGTGACCCCCTTTCCTACGGGGACCCGTACACCGATAAACTCATCTTT. Amino acid sequence: CACDPLSYGDPYTDKLIF.

As to this clone: A far larger clone is one nucleotide away, so this likely arose from a read error. Different DNA sequences within this sample yield the same CDR3. The rearrangement links TRDV1 to TRDJ1; 11 bases match TRDD3. The CDR3 contains 24 residues. The germline CDR1 and CDR2 sequences are TSWWSYY and QGS. CDR3 sequence (DNA): TGTGCTCTCGGGGAACGCCACCTACCCCAACTACGATGGGGGATACGCTTGTACACCGATAAACTCATCTTT. Protein sequence: CALGERHLPQLRWGIRLYTDKLIF.

A remark on this clone: Germline and junction disagree at one end, which may indicate a read error. This same CDR3 is encoded by further DNA sequences in the sample. The chain is built from TRDV2 and TRDJ3; 9 nucleotides agree with TRDD3. The CDR3 spans 18 residues. Germline V lookup: CDR1 GEAIGNYY, CDR2 EKD. The chain's CDR3 is CACDTVGDRSWDTRQMFF. The CDR3 DNA follows: TGTGCCTGCGACACAGTGGGGGATAGGTCCTGGGACACCCGGCAGATGTTTTTC.

On this clone itself: A far larger clone lies a single base away; this is likely a read error. The sample holds other DNA sequences that translate to the same CDR3. V usage is TRDV2 and J usage is TRDJ1, with TRDD3 matching 8 bases. The CDR3 runs to 16 residues. CDR1 and CDR2 (germline): GEAIGNYY, EKD. J was trimmed by 3 bases and V by 3 bases; bases with no gene match: 11. The CDR3 region is CACDLLGVWAADKLIF. CDR3 DNA sequence: TGTGCCTGTGACTTACTGGGGGTATGGGCGGCCGATAAACTCATCTTT.

This clone has only a few counts. Given a far larger clone just one base away, this is likely a sequencing read error. The genes are TRDV2 and TRDJ1, with 9 bases identical to TRDD3. CDR1 and CDR2 from the germline V gene are GEAIGNYY and EKD. There are 19 residues in the CDR3. V was pared by 5 bases and J by 0 bases, with 18 bases of the junction left unmatched. CDR3: CACGTIDTGGHAYTDKLIF. The CDR3 nucleotides are TGTGCCTGTGGCACGATCGATACTGGGGGACACGCATACACCGATAAACTCATCTTT.

Of note for this clone: This may be a read error: a much more frequent sequence differs by one nucleotide. This sequence joins TRDV2 and TRDJ1, with 13 bases that match TRDD3. Per the germline V gene, CDR1 is GEAIGNYY and CDR2 is EKD. V shed 0 bases, J shed 0 bases, and the junction held 15 bases outside the gene matches. The CDR3 has 21 amino acids. CDR3 nucleotide sequence: TGTGCCTGTGACACCCCCATACTGGGGGATACGCTAGAGCCCGACACCGATAAACTCATCTTT. Encoded protein: CACDTPILGDTLEPDTDKLIF.

This clone was counted between two and nine times. TCRdb's protein, taken from a much larger clone, differs from this DNA's translation at residue 6, likely owing to a read error; the protein displayed comes from the DNA. This sequence joins TRDV2 and TRDJ1, with no clear D. The CDR3 runs 17 residues. Trimming took 0 bases from V and 0 from J, leaving 16 bases between them. Germline V gene sequence: CDR1 GEAIGNYY, CDR2 EKD. The DNA for the CDR3 is TGTGCCTGTGACACCCCCCCCGGGAGGGCATACACCGATAAACTCATCTTT. This codes for CACDTPPGRAYTDKLIF.

This clone was seen a handful of times. The TCRdb record carries a much larger clone's protein, which differs from this DNA's translation at residue 4; a read error is the likely cause, and the protein listed here is the DNA translation. V usage is TRDV2 and J usage is TRDJ1; no firm D call. The V end was cut by 5 bases, the J end by 3 bases, with 18 bases between. The CDR3 has 15 residues. The germline gives CDR1 GEAIGNYY, CDR2 EKD. Written as DNA, the CDR3 is TGTGCCTGTGGTGTACTACGATCCCCGCCCGATAAACTCATCTTT. Translating gives CACGVLRSPPDKLIF.

For this clone: Only one base separates this from a far larger clonotype, so it likely reflects a read error. Other nucleotide sequences in the sample specify the same CDR3. The rearrangement joins TRDV2 to TRDJ1; 7 nucleotides agree with TRDD2. V gave up 4 bases and J gave up 2 bases; unmatched junction bases: 21. Germline CDR1 is GEAIGNYY and CDR2 is EKD. There are 19 residues in the CDR3. CDR3 in amino acids: CACEGLSYEAGPRTDKLIF. DNA of the CDR3: TGTGCCTGTGAGGGGCTTTCCTACGAAGCGGGGCCACGTACCGATAAACTCATCTTT.

By sample share, this clone is large. The sample has other DNA sequences that encode this CDR3 too. V usage is TRDV2 and J usage is TRDJ1; 12 bases fit TRDD3. Trimming at V came to 0 bases and at J to 4 bases, leaving 20 bases not matched to a gene. The CDR3 contains 21 residues. Per germline, CDR1 GEAIGNYY and CDR2 EKD. The CDR3 region is CACDTVSSGLELGDTIDKLIF. The CDR3 nucleotides read TGTGCCTGTGACACCGTCTCCTCCGGCCTCGAACTGGGGGATACAATCGATAAACTCATCTTT.

This clone is termed large. The same CDR3 also results from other DNA sequences found in this sample. The CDR3 sequence is CACDTVVTNGLGDTDKLIF. The CDR3 nucleotides are TGTGCCTGTGACACCGTGGTTACGAATGGGTTGGGGGACACCGATAAACTCATCTTT. The rearrangement links TRDV2 to TRDJ1, with D possibly TRDD3 on 6 matching bases. The CDR3 has 19 amino acids. Germline loops: CDR1 GEAIGNYY, CDR2 EKD. Trimming left V 0 bases short and J 0 bases short, with 22 bases between.

This clone occurred a few times. Only one base separates this from a far larger clonotype, so it likely reflects a read error. This CDR3 is also generated by other DNA sequences in the sample. The CDR3 spells CACDTLGDTPYTDKLIF. CDR3 in DNA: TGTGCCTGTGACACACTGGGGGATACCCCATACACCGATAAACTCATCTTT. The V and J genes are TRDV2 and TRDJ1; 12 bases line up with TRDD3. The ends lost 1 base at V and 0 bases at J; junction bases unmatched: 5. Germline values: CDR1 GEAIGNYY, CDR2 EKD. The CDR3 runs to 17 residues.

This clone qualifies as medium-sized. It differs at one base from a far larger clone, so likely a read error. The genes are TRDV2 and TRDJ1; 9 nucleotides agree with TRDD3. The germline V gene encodes CDR1 GEAIGNYY and CDR2 EKD. The length of the CDR3 is 18 residues. CDR3 residues: CARDTLMGIRGDTDKLIF. The DNA for the CDR3 is TGTGCCCGTGACACCCTGATGGGGATACGCGGGGACACCGATAAACTCATCTTT.

This clone was seen a few times. The V call is TRDV2, the J call TRDJ1; 8 bases map to TRDD3. Looked up from germline, CDR1 is GEAIGNYY and CDR2 is EKD. V lost 5 bases, J lost 2 bases, and 9 bases stayed unmatched. The CDR3 has 15 amino acids. The CDR3 region has the DNA TGTGCCTGTGCCGCCTTACTGGGGGGTACCGATAAACTCATCTTT. Its translation: CACAALLGGTDKLIF.

By share, this clone ranks as large. Other DNA sequences in this specimen translate into the identical CDR3. The genes are TRDV2 and TRDJ3; tentatively, D is TRDD1 (5 bases). Germline CDR1 GEAIGNYY, CDR2 EKD. The CDR3 is 18 residues long. The V gene lost 2 bases and the J gene lost 0 bases, with 13 bases spanning the gap. CDR3 loop: CACDIIGVSSWDTRQMFF. The CDR3 DNA is TGTGCCTGTGACATAATAGGGGTGAGCTCCTGGGACACCCGACAGATGTTTTTC.

This clone appeared a few times. TCRdb's protein for this DNA is that of a much larger clone and differs from the translation at residue 5, likely a read error; the protein shown is the DNA translation. This sequence joins TRDV2 and TRDJ1; D perhaps matches TRDD3 (6 bases). This CDR3 is 19 amino acids long. Germline values: CDR1 GEAIGNYY, CDR2 EKD. V was cut by 3 bases and J by 7 bases, with 32 bases left in between. For the CDR3, the DNA is TGTGCCTGTGACGCCTGGCGACCTCCACATACGGGGGAACTCGGTAAACTCATCTTT. Protein sequence: CACDAWRPPHTGELGKLIF.

This clone was counted between two and nine times. Only one base separates this from a far larger clonotype, so it likely reflects a read error. The rearrangement uses TRDV2 and TRDJ1; a possible D gene is TRDD3 (6 bases). The V gene lost 3 bases and the J gene lost 7 bases, with 17 bases spanning the gap. The length of the CDR3 is 14 residues. CDR1 is GEAIGNYY and CDR2 is EKD in the germline V gene. Here the CDR3 reads CACDPVLGRFKLIF. Written as DNA, the CDR3 is TGTGCCTGTGACCCCGTACTGGGAAGGTTTAAACTCATCTTT.

By share, this clone counts as large. This CDR3 is also generated by other DNA sequences in the sample. This chain uses TRDV2 with TRDJ1; tentative D call: TRDD3 (5 bases). CDR3 length equals 17 residues. In germline, CDR1 is GEAIGNYY, CDR2 EKD. Between the trimmed V and J ends, which lost 8 bases and 0 bases, there was a span of 24 bases. The CDR3 protein is CAYDGVTGGLYTDKLIF. In DNA, the CDR3 is TGTGCCTATGATGGGGTAACCGGGGGTTTGTACACCGATAAACTCATCTTT.